This entry lists 28 T cell receptor beta chains sequenced from one sample in a study of T-cell memory formation after mild COVID-19. TCRdb ran MiXCR on the 5' RACE reads and lists one entry per CDR3 protein. The sample includes tens of thousands of distinct CDR3 sequences, over 11% of them seen just once. Input material: PBMCs or a T cell subset sorted from them (not recorded which). Source of these receptors: an adult woman who had mild COVID-19 (a few samples of this study predate the infection). Cell type and time point are not known.

This sequence joins TRBV7-9 and TRBJ2-2, with D unresolved. The V gene's germline CDR1 is SEHNR and CDR2 FQNEAQ (reference sequence). The CDR3 sequence is 12 residues long. Between the trimmed V and J ends, which lost 7 bases and 1 base, there was a span of 4 bases. The CDR3: CASMRNTGELFF. DNA of the CDR3: TGTGCCAGCATGAGGAACACCGGGGAGCTGTTTTTT.

The rearrangement uses TRBV7-8 and TRBJ2-7; 7 bases are shared with TRBD2. The junction had 13 bases not matched to a gene; V was cut back by 5 bases and J by 6 bases. The CDR3 sequence is 15 residues long. The V gene's germline CDR1 is SGHVS and CDR2 FQNEAQ. The CDR3 loop is CASSPTPAGLGEQYF. The DNA of the CDR3 is TGTGCCAGCAGCCCTACTCCAGCGGGACTCGGCGAGCAGTACTTC.

This clonotype was detected only a few times. The rearrangement joins TRBV7-8 to TRBJ1-5, with D possibly being TRBD1 (6 bases). Germline CDR1 is SGHVS and CDR2 is FQNEAQ. This CDR3 spans 16 amino acids. With 4 bases removed from V and 3 bases from J, the gap between germline ends came to 16 bases. Here the CDR3 DNA reads TGTGCCAGCAGCTACTTCTCAGGGGTCCCCAATCAGCCCCAGCATTTT. Its protein product is CASSYFSGVPNQPQHF.

There are a few counts of this clonotype. The V gene is TRBV13, the J gene TRBJ1-1; 7 positions match TRBD1. The germline CDR1 and CDR2 sequences are PRHDT and FYEKMQ (reference sequence). The J segment lost 1 base and the V segment lost 5 bases, leaving 7 bases of the junction unmatched. The CDR3 contains 15 residues. Written as DNA, the CDR3 is TGTGCCAGCAGCCCCAGGGGGTTAGAGAACACTGAAGCTTTCTTT. Translating it yields CASSPRGLENTEAFF. The whole variable domain, filled in from reference TRBV13 and TRBJ1-1, reads AAGVIQSPRHLIKEKRETATLKCYPIPRHDTVYWYQQGPGQDPQFLISFYEKMQSDKGSIPDRFSAQQFSDYHSELNMSSLELGDSALYFCASSPRGLENTEAFFGQGTRLTVV.

A few counts support this clonotype. This rearrangement joins TRBV7-2 to TRBJ2-3; 7 nucleotides agree with TRBD2. This CDR3 has 14 residues. Trimming removed 6 bases from V and 5 bases from J; junction bases left unmatched: 8. Germline V gives CDR1 SGHTA, CDR2 FQGNSA. CDR3 coding DNA: TGTGCCAGCAGTGAGGGCCTAGCGGTAGATACGCAGTATTTT. Its protein product is CASSEGLAVDTQYF.

This clonotype was observed a few times. This sequence joins TRBV7-9 and TRBJ2-3; D is possibly TRBD1 (5 bases). Trimming cost V 5 bases and J 5 bases, with 11 bases left between them. The CDR3 is made up of 13 amino acids. CDR1 is SEHNR and CDR2 is FQNEAQ in the germline V gene (reference sequence). In DNA, the CDR3 is TGTGCCAGCAGCGCGACGACAGAAGATACGCAGTATTTT. Translated, it gives CASSATTEDTQYF.

The V gene is TRBV12-3 or TRBV12-4, the J gene TRBJ2-1; TRBD2 matches at 7 bases. The CDR3 extends over 15 amino acids. With 6 bases clipped from V and 2 bases from J, the junction kept 7 bases outside the gene matches. CDR3 in amino acids: CASRKSGITYNEQFF. DNA for the CDR3: TGTGCCAGCAGGAAGAGCGGGATAACCTACAATGAGCAGTTCTTC.

This CDR3 is CASSPKDGPWHEQYF. The CDR3 coding sequence is TGCGCCAGCAGCCCGAAGGACGGACCGTGGCATGAGCAGTACTTC. This chain joins TRBV5-1 and TRBJ2-7; no definite D call. CDR1 is SGHRS, CDR2 YFSETQ, per germline. V was trimmed by 4 bases and J by 7 bases, leaving 21 bases between them. The CDR3 length is 15 residues.

The V call is TRBV5-6, the J call TRBJ1-2; D is undetermined. Germline-derived CDR1 and CDR2 are SGHDT and YYEEEE. The CDR3 loop spans 12 amino acids. Trimming left V 5 bases short and J 3 bases short, with 8 bases between. The CDR3 DNA is TGTGCCAGCAGTCCCGGGGACTATGGCTACACCTTC. It yields the protein CASSPGDYGYTF.

This clonotype appeared a few times. CDR3 bases: TGTGCCAGCAGTCCCCAGGACAGGGCTCCCTACGAGCAGTACTTC. This translates into CASSPQDRAPYEQYF. The V and J genes are TRBV12-3 or TRBV12-4 and TRBJ2-7; 8 bases agree with TRBD1. CDR3 length equals 15 residues. Trimming at V came to 5 bases and at J to 2 bases, leaving 8 bases not matched to a gene.

The chain combines TRBV7-6 with TRBJ2-5; D is unclear. V was pared by 1 base and J by 4 bases, with 10 bases between. Per germline, CDR1 SGHVS and CDR2 FNYEAQ. CDR3 length: 14 residues. CDR3 protein: CASSLDPGRETQYF. Written as DNA, the CDR3 is TGTGCCAGCAGCTTAGATCCAGGCAGAGAGACCCAGTACTTC.

J is TRBJ2-3 and V is TRBV25-1; 10 bases fit TRBD1. The germline V gene encodes CDR1 MGHDK and CDR2 SYGVNS. This CDR3 comprises 14 residues. V lost 11 bases to trimming and J lost 3 bases; unmatched junction nucleotides: 8. The CDR3 protein is CASQRTGGTDTQYF. The CDR3 DNA sequence: TGTGCCTCTCAGAGGACAGGGGGAACAGATACGCAGTATTTT.

The J gene is TRBJ2-3, the V gene TRBV24-1; D gene unclear. Germline CDR1 and CDR2: KGHDR and SFDVKD. There are 15 residues in the CDR3. V was clipped by 5 bases and J by 1 base, with 12 bases between them. CDR3 nucleotides: TGTGCCACCAGTGTGGTCCCGGGCGGCACAGATACGCAGTATTTT. Amino acids: CATSVVPGGTDTQYF.

Many counts were recorded for this clonotype. The chain joins TRBV7-8 to TRBJ2-1, with 8 bases lining up with TRBD1. Germline V gene sequence: CDR1 SGHVS, CDR2 FQNEAQ. This CDR3 spans 17 amino acids. V shed 6 bases and J 2 bases; nucleotides not matched to a gene: 12. The CDR3: CASSLDAGTGPYNEQFF. The CDR3 coding sequence is TGTGCCAGCAGTCTAGACGCGGGGACAGGACCCTACAATGAGCAGTTCTTC.

The chain has TRBV7-9 and TRBJ2-1; D unclear. From germline, CDR1 is SEHNR and CDR2 FQNEAQ (reference sequence). The CDR3 extends over 12 amino acids. V was clipped by 2 bases and J by 9 bases, with 8 bases between them. CDR3: CASSLPEGEQFF. CDR3 nucleotide sequence: TGTGCCAGCAGCTTACCCGAAGGTGAGCAGTTCTTC. Combining the CDR3 with reference TRBV7-9 and TRBJ2-1 gives the whole variable domain DTGVSQNPRHKITKRGQNVTFRCDPISEHNRLYWYRQTLGQGPEFLTYFQNEAQLEKSRLLSDRFSAERPKGSFSTLEIQRTEQGDSAMYLCASSLPEGEQFFGPGTRLTVL.

The sample holds a few counts of this clonotype. The gene calls are TRBV30 and TRBJ1-2; 8 bases are a match to TRBD1. The CDR3 sequence is 14 residues long. Germline CDR1 is GTSNPN and CDR2 is SVGIG (reference sequence). Unmatched junction bases numbered 9, after V lost 1 base and J lost 8 bases. As DNA, the CDR3 is TGTGCCTGGAGTGACGAACAGGGGGTCGAGGGCTACACCTTC. Translated: CAWSDEQGVEGYTF.

The chain recombines TRBV6-5 with TRBJ2-5; 13 positions match TRBD2. There are 15 residues in the CDR3. The germline CDR1 and CDR2 sequences are MNHEY and SVGAGI. V was clipped by 4 bases and J by 2 bases; unmatched bases: 1. The CDR3 DNA reads TGTGCCAGCAGTTTACTAGCGGGGGGGCAAGAGACCCAGTACTTC. This gives the protein CASSLLAGGQETQYF.

A few counts support this clonotype. J is TRBJ1-3 and V is TRBV9; D is perhaps TRBD1 (6 bases). The CDR3 has 16 residues. V was trimmed by 3 bases and J by 1 base, leaving 14 bases between them. Germline lookup yields CDR1 SGDLS and CDR2 YYNGEE. This chain's CDR3 is CASSEGNRESGNTIYF. In DNA form, the CDR3 reads TGTGCCAGCAGCGAGGGCAACAGGGAATCTGGAAACACCATATATTTT.

This clonotype was detected a few times. The chain couples TRBV6-6 to TRBJ2-1, with D perhaps matching TRBD2 (5 bases). The CDR3 contains 13 residues. Trimming took off 8 bases at V and 3 bases at J, with 11 bases between the two ends. The germline V gene encodes CDR1 MNHNY and CDR2 SVGAGI (reference sequence). CDR3 sequence (DNA): TGTGCCAGCGATTCCAGCGGCTACAATGAGCAGTTCTTC. Its protein product is CASDSSGYNEQFF.

The chain has TRBV10-2 and TRBJ1-6; 9 bases fit TRBD1. The germline V gene has CDR1 WSHSY and CDR2 SAAADI. The V segment lost 3 bases and the J segment 8 bases; nucleotides outside the gene matches: 5. The CDR3 runs to 15 residues. CDR3 loop: CASSDNRDRDSPLHF. The CDR3 DNA is TGCGCCAGCAGTGACAACCGGGACAGGGATTCACCCCTCCACTTT.

This clonotype has just a few counts. The rearrangement links TRBV19 to TRBJ2-7; 7 bases agree with TRBD1. With 5 bases clipped from V and 0 bases from J, the junction kept 4 bases outside the gene matches. Looked up from germline, CDR1 is LNHDA and CDR2 is SQIVND (reference sequence). This CDR3 spans 14 amino acids. The CDR3: CASSPDRSSYEQYF. The CDR3 DNA is TGTGCCAGTAGTCCGGACAGGAGCTCCTACGAGCAGTACTTC.

The V and J genes are TRBV7-9 and TRBJ2-1, with TRBD2 matching over 10 bases. The CDR3 has 14 residues. J was trimmed by 12 bases and V by 2 bases; bases with no gene match: 7. The germline V gene encodes CDR1 SEHNR and CDR2 FQNEAQ (reference sequence). CDR3 loop: CASSLPSGSGTQFF. The CDR3 coding sequence is TGTGCCAGCAGCTTACCTAGCGGGAGTGGGACGCAGTTCTTC.

V usage is TRBV7-2 and J usage is TRBJ2-1; D unclear. The germline gives CDR1 SGHTA, CDR2 FQGNSA. CDR3 length equals 14 residues. Trimming removed 1 base from V and 5 bases from J, with 9 bases in between. The CDR3 region has the DNA TGTGCCAGCAGCTTAGACGGGTCCAACAATGAGCAGTTCTTC. It specifies CASSLDGSNNEQFF.

The CDR3 spells CASREGTYNEQFF. The CDR3 DNA reads TGTGCCAGCAGGGAGGGAACCTACAATGAGCAGTTCTTC. The chain joins TRBV12-3 or TRBV12-4 to TRBJ2-1, with D maybe TRBD2 (6 bases). The CDR3 is 13 residues long. Trimming pared 6 bases from V and 2 bases from J, leaving 8 bases between.

This clonotype was detected a few times. V is TRBV12-3 or TRBV12-4 and J is TRBJ2-5; no definite D call. With 0 bases removed from V and 5 bases from J, the gap between germline ends came to 10 bases. The CDR3 is 14 amino acids. The CDR3 loop is CASSLARYTETQYF. The CDR3 DNA reads TGTGCCAGCAGTTTAGCGCGGTACACGGAGACCCAGTACTTC.

The chain has TRBV24-1 and TRBJ2-2; TRBD1 might be the D (6 bases). The germline CDR1 and CDR2 sequences are KGHDR and SFDVKD. The CDR3 covers 14 residues. V shed 3 bases and J shed 6 bases, with 10 bases lying between them. CDR3 in DNA: TGTGCCACCAGTGATAAGGGGGACGCCGGGGAGCTGTTTTTT. This encodes CATSDKGDAGELFF.

This clonotype was detected a few times. The chain employs TRBV29-1 and TRBJ2-2; 7 nucleotides match TRBD1. Losses at the gene ends were 3 bases for V and 4 bases for J; bases not matched to a gene: 5. CDR1 is SQVTM and CDR2 is ANQGSEA in the germline V gene. The CDR3 has 14 amino acids. CDR3 DNA sequence: TGCAGCGTTGATGGCAGGGGGAGCACCGGGGAGCTGTTTTTT. Amino acid sequence: CSVDGRGSTGELFF.

The V and J genes are TRBV27 and TRBJ2-7, with 10 bases aligning to TRBD1. The CDR3 contains 15 residues. The V segment lost 3 bases and the J segment 2 bases; nucleotides outside the gene matches: 4. Germline assignment: CDR1 MNHEY and CDR2 SMNVEV (reference sequence). The CDR3 bases are TGTGCCAGCAGTTTTAGTGGACAGGGGGCCTACGAGCAGTACTTC. This translates into CASSFSGQGAYEQYF.